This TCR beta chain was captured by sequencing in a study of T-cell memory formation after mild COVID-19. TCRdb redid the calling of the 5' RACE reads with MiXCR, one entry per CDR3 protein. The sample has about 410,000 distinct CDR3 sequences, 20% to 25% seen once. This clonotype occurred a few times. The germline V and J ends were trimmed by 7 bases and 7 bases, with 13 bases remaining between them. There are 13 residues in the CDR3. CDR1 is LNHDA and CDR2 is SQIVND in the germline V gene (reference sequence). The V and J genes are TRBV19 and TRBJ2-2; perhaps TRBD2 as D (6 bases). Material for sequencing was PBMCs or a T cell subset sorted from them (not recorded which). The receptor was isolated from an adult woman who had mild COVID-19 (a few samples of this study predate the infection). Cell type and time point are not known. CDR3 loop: CASTTWGDGELFF. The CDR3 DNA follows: TGTGCCAGTACCACCTGGGGGGACGGGGAGCTGTTTTTT.